Below are 21 T cell receptor beta chains sequenced from a single sample in a study of cytomegalovirus exposure and HLA in healthy donors. 60 Vbeta and 13 Jbeta primers were used in PCR. The repertoire was sequenced with immunoSEQ multiplex PCR; TCRdb's copy has only in-frame clones and lacks some. This table has about 110,000 clones, roughly 80% appearing once. Input material: PBMCs. Source of these receptors: a woman between 50 and 59 years old in good health and CMV-seropositive.

V usage is TRBV6-1 and J usage is TRBJ2-7, with D hard to call. Germline-derived CDR1 and CDR2 are MNHNS and SASEGT. Trimming left V 2 bases short and J 3 bases short, with 2 bases between. This CDR3 region has 11 residues. The DNA for the CDR3 is TGTGCCAGCAGTGAACACTACGAGCAGTACTTC. Translation: CASSEHYEQYF.

The rearrangement links TRBV7-3 to TRBJ2-5; 8 bases align to TRBD2. The V segment lost 2 bases and the J segment 1 base; nucleotides outside the gene matches: 6. Germline loops: CDR1 SGHTA, CDR2 FQGTGA. The CDR3 has 16 amino acids. The CDR3 DNA reads as TGTGCCAGCAGCTTAGGCGCGGGAGGAGCCCAAGAGACCCAGTACTTC. It specifies CASSLGAGGAQETQYF.

This clone was seen a single time. The chain links TRBV2 to TRBJ1-5; D remains unclear. Trimming removed 8 bases from V and 3 bases from J, with 14 bases in between. This CDR3 is 14 amino acids long. CDR1 and CDR2 (germline): SNHLY, FYNNEI. Here the CDR3 reads CASVGRHINQPQHF. DNA of the CDR3: TGTGCCAGCGTGGGCAGGCATATCAATCAGCCCCAGCATTTT. Drawing the rest from reference TRBV2 and TRBJ1-5, the complete variable domain is EPEVTQTPSHQVTQMGQEVILRCVPISNHLYFYWYRQILGQKVEFLVSFYNNEISEKSEIFDDQFSVERPDGSNFTLKIRSTKLEDSAMYFCASVGRHINQPQHFGDGTRLSIL.

The chain couples TRBV6-6 to TRBJ1-5; 8 bases agree with TRBD1. The V gene end was trimmed by 6 bases and the J gene end by 2 bases; junction bases not matched to a gene: 6. CDR1 and CDR2 (germline): MNHNY, SVGAGI (reference sequence). This CDR3 region has 15 residues. CDR3 nucleotides: TGTGCCAGCAGCCGAGACAGGGGCCGCAATCAGCCCCAGCATTTT. As protein: CASSRDRGRNQPQHF.

V gene TRBV6-5 combines with J gene TRBJ2-5, with 7 bases lining up with TRBD2. With V trimmed by 5 bases and J by 2 bases, 5 bases remained unmatched. The germline CDR1 and CDR2 sequences are MNHEY and SVGAGI. The CDR3 runs 14 residues. CDR3 residues: CASSLGGLQETQYF. As DNA, the CDR3 is TGTGCCAGCAGTCTGGGAGGGCTACAAGAGACCCAGTACTTC.

This clone was detected only once. Its ends do not fully match the called genes, so a read error is possible. J is TRBJ2-6 and V is TRBV2, with D possibly TRBD1 on 6 matching bases. The CDR3 loop spans 15 amino acids. Germline values: CDR1 SNHLY, CDR2 FYNNEI. The CDR3 sequence: CASSLDSLGANGLTF. CDR3 nucleotide sequence: TGTGCCAGCAGCCTGGACAGTTTAGGGGCCAACGGCCTGACTTTC.

The V call is TRBV7-2, the J call TRBJ2-1; tentative D call: TRBD2 (6 bases). CDR3 length: 13 amino acids. Looked up from germline, CDR1 is SGHTA and CDR2 is FQGNSA. V was cut by 4 bases and J by 15 bases, with 19 bases left in between. The CDR3 coding sequence is TGTGCCAGCAGCTCCCAGGGCCGGAGGGGCTCGTTCTTC. This translates into CASSSQGRRGSFF. The complete variable domain, with remaining parts taken from reference TRBV7-2 and TRBJ2-1, reads GAGVSQSPSNKVTEKGKDVELRCDPISGHTALYWYRQSLGQGLEFLIYFQGNSAPDKSGLPSDRFSAERTGGSVSTLTIQRTQQEDSAVYLCASSSQGRRGSFFGPGTRLTVL.

The chain carries TRBV7-2 and TRBJ2-1, with D maybe TRBD1 (5 bases). The CDR3 has 13 amino acids. V lost 5 bases to trimming and J lost 7 bases, with 12 bases between them. Germline CDR1 and CDR2: SGHTA and FQGNSA. The CDR3 sequence: CASSQGRVNEQFF. CDR3 DNA: TGTGCCAGCAGCCAGGGCAGGGTTAATGAGCAGTTCTTC.

Written as DNA, the CDR3 is TGTGCCAGCGGAGGCTTGAACACTGAAGCTTTCTTT. Translation: CASGGLNTEAFF. The chain links TRBV6-1 to TRBJ1-1; D is unresolved. V lost 8 bases and J 0 bases, leaving 7 bases between the germline ends. Germline values: CDR1 MNHNS, CDR2 SASEGT. There are 12 residues in the CDR3.

CDR3 protein: CASSLGTGGDYGYTF. The CDR3, as DNA: TGTGCCAGCAGCTTAGGGACGGGCGGGGATTATGGCTACACCTTC. The genes are TRBV7-2 and TRBJ1-2; no reliable D call. The CDR3 covers 15 residues. V lost 1 base, J lost 5 bases, and 14 bases lay in between. Germline V gives CDR1 SGHTA, CDR2 FQGNSA. The full variable domain, rest sourced from reference TRBV7-2 and TRBJ1-2, is GAGVSQSPSNKVTEKGKDVELRCDPISGHTALYWYRQSLGQGLEFLIYFQGNSAPDKSGLPSDRFSAERTGGSVSTLTIQRTQQEDSAVYLCASSLGTGGDYGYTFGSGTRLTVV.

The chain joins TRBV10-3 to TRBJ2-3; maybe TRBD1 (5 bases). This CDR3 comprises 14 residues. The germline V gene encodes CDR1 ENHRY and CDR2 SYGVKD. Trimming stripped 3 bases from V and 8 bases from J, with 15 bases between. CDR3 residues: CAISEGQVRGTQYF. DNA for the CDR3: TGTGCCATCAGTGAAGGGCAGGTTAGGGGTACGCAGTATTTT.

This clone occurred a few times. The V and J genes are TRBV6-5 and TRBJ1-2, with TRBD1 identical over 7 bases. J was trimmed by 4 bases and V by 5 bases; bases with no gene match: 4. The CDR3 is 13 residues long. Germline CDR1 is MNHEY and CDR2 is SVGAGI. CDR3 coding DNA: TGTGCCAGCAGTCCGACAGGGTTCTATGGCTACACCTTC. It translates to CASSPTGFYGYTF.

The rearrangement links TRBV7-3 to TRBJ2-3; TRBD2 agrees at 14 bases. The germline gives CDR1 SGHTA, CDR2 FQGTGA. V gave up 5 bases and J gave up 8 bases; unmatched junction bases: 9. The CDR3 is made up of 16 amino acids. This CDR3 reads CASSPRLAGGRGTQYF. The CDR3 DNA follows: TGTGCCAGCAGCCCCAGACTAGCGGGGGGGCGGGGTACGCAGTATTTT.

The chain employs TRBV5-1 and TRBJ2-7; 12 bases map to TRBD2. CDR1 is SGHRS, CDR2 YFSETQ, per germline. V shed 0 bases, J shed 7 bases, and the junction held 20 bases outside the gene matches. This CDR3 spans 20 amino acids. CDR3 nucleotide sequence: TGCGCCAGCAGCTTGGATCGGTATGGGCTAGCGGGAGGGCCGGCTGAGGAGCAGTACTTC. The encoded protein is CASSLDRYGLAGGPAEEQYF. The entire variable domain, with the rest obtained from reference TRBV5-1 and TRBJ2-7, is as follows: KAGVTQTPRYLIKTRGQQVTLSCSPISGHRSVSWYQQTPGQGLQFLFEYFSETQRNKGNFPGRFSGRQFSNSRSEMNVSTLELGDSALYLCASSLDRYGLAGGPAEEQYFGPGTRLTVT.

The CDR3 coding sequence is TGTGCCAGCAGCCCTCTGTCCGATACGCAGTATTTT. Its protein is CASSPLSDTQYF. V is TRBV13 and J is TRBJ2-3, with unresolved D. Germline V CDR1 and CDR2: PRHDT, FYEKMQ (reference sequence). Trimming cost V 5 bases and J 6 bases, with 9 bases left between them. The CDR3 runs 12 residues.

The chain recombines TRBV19 with TRBJ1-2, with D maybe TRBD1 (6 bases). The CDR3 totals 13 residues. V was cut by 4 bases and J by 4 bases, with 10 bases left in between. Germline V gene sequence: CDR1 LNHDA, CDR2 SQIVND (reference sequence). CDR3 DNA sequence: TGTGCCAGTAGTACTGACAGGATCTATGGCTACACCTTC. It translates to CASSTDRIYGYTF.

The chain uses TRBV4-1 and TRBJ1-1; 7 bases fit TRBD1. Germline trimming cut 3 bases from V and 3 bases from J; bases unmatched to any gene: 1. The CDR3 runs 13 residues. Per germline, CDR1 MGHRA and CDR2 YSYEKL. CDR3 nucleotides: TGCGCCAGCAGCCACCAGGGGGACACTGAAGCTTTCTTT. It is translated as CASSHQGDTEAFF.

The CDR3 coding sequence is TGTGCCAGCAGCTTAGCATCCCTTGCGGGGGACGGGTACGAGCAGTACTTC. Protein sequence: CASSLASLAGDGYEQYF. V and J are TRBV7-7 and TRBJ2-7; 7 nucleotides align to TRBD2. The junction had 12 bases not matched to a gene; V was cut back by 0 bases and J by 4 bases. Germline V gene lookup returns CDR1 SSHAT and CDR2 FNYEAQ (reference sequence). This CDR3 is built from 17 residues.

V and J are TRBV2 and TRBJ2-2; TRBD2 might be the D (6 bases). Germline CDR1 SNHLY, CDR2 FYNNEI. Trimming pared 10 bases from V and 4 bases from J, leaving 19 bases between. The CDR3 is made up of 15 amino acids. This chain's CDR3 is CATLGGSHPTGELFF. CDR3 DNA sequence: TGTGCCACCCTGGGGGGAAGCCACCCCACCGGGGAGCTGTTTTTT.

The chain couples TRBV29-1 to TRBJ2-1; 7 nucleotides agree with TRBD1. Germline V gives CDR1 SQVTM, CDR2 ANQGSEA. CDR3 length equals 13 residues. Trimming took 3 bases from V and 6 from J; bases not matched to a gene: 5. Here the CDR3 DNA reads TGCAGCGTTGAGAATGACAGGGTCAATGAGCAGTTCTTC. Its translation: CSVENDRVNEQFF.

The chain couples TRBV7-9 to TRBJ1-2; 7 bases agree with TRBD1. The CDR3 extends over 12 amino acids. Trimming at V came to 3 bases and at J to 5 bases, leaving 0 bases not matched to a gene. Germline V gene lookup returns CDR1 SEHNR and CDR2 FQNEAQ (reference sequence). CDR3 sequence reads: CASSLGQYGYTF. The CDR3 DNA reads as TGTGCCAGCAGCTTGGGACAGTATGGCTACACCTTC.